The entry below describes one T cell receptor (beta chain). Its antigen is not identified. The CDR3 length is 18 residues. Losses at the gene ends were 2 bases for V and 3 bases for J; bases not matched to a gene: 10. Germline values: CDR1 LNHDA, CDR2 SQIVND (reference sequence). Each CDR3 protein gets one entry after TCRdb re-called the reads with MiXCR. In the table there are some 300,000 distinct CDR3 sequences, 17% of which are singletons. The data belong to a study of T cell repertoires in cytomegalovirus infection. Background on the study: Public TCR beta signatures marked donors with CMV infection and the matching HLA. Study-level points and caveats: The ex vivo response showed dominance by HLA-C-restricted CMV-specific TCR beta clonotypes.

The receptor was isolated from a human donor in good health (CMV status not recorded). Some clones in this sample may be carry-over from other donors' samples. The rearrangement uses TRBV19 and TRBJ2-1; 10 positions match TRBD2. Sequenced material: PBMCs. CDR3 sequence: CASSIRAGGPGFYNEQFF. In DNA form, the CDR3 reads TGTGCCAGTAGTATAAGAGCGGGGGGGCCCGGATTCTACAATGAGCAGTTCTTC.